This T cell receptor (beta chain) originates from a study of identical twins. Overall study results and limits: Cord blood's abundant beta clonotypes had fewer insertions, unlike memory repertoires. Invariant MAIT and iNKT cells are populations that could partly confound zero-insertion analyses.

Donors uniformly comprised healthy Caucasians. This clonotype has ten or more counts. Antigen: not known. In TCRdb, the 5' RACE reads were re-called with MiXCR into one record per CDR3 protein. In the table there are about 660,000 distinct CDR3 sequences, under 9% of which are singletons. The same specimen was also included in a second study, on yellow fever vaccine responses in identical twins. According to that study: Reportedly, the response of twins' T cells to the vaccine seemed partly convergent, partly personalized.

Sequenced input: PBMCs. The source is a woman under 30 in good health.

CDR3 loop: CAISVGLAETQETQYF. The CDR3 nucleotides read TGTGCCATCAGTGTGGGACTAGCGGAAACGCAAGAGACCCAGTACTTC. This chain joins TRBV10-3 and TRBJ2-5, with TRBD2 matching over 11 bases. V trimming: 4 bases; J trimming: 2 bases; junction bases outside the gene matches: 6. Per germline, CDR1 ENHRY and CDR2 SYGVKD. The CDR3 runs 16 residues.